This entry lists 16 T cell receptor beta chains sequenced from one sample in a study of PD-L1 blockade in urothelial cancer. Clones were sequenced by immunoSEQ multiplex PCR, and TCRdb holds only the in-frame ones, with some missing. The profile shows roughly 56,000 clones, over 75% of them singletons. Sequencing used PBMCs, obtained around atezolizumab (anti-PD-L1) treatment. The receptors here all came from a man in his 70s with urothelial cancer.

The V call is TRBV5-1, the J call TRBJ2-1; 9 nucleotides agree with TRBD2. Looked up from germline, CDR1 is SGHRS and CDR2 is YFSETQ. Germline trimming cut 4 bases from V and 7 bases from J; bases unmatched to any gene: 9. CDR3 size: 15 residues. Written as DNA, the CDR3 is TGCGCCAGCAGCCCTCGCGCGGGAGGGGGGAATGAGCAGTTCTTC. It yields the protein CASSPRAGGGNEQFF.

This clone appeared a single time. The V gene is TRBV5-1, the J gene TRBJ2-1; no clear D gene. This CDR3 comprises 16 residues. V was shortened by 0 bases and J by 0 bases, with 10 bases between the two germline ends. CDR1 and CDR2 from the germline V gene are SGHRS and YFSETQ. CDR3 protein: CASSLAADSSYNEQFF. CDR3 bases: TGCGCCAGCAGCTTGGCGGCGGATAGCTCCTACAATGAGCAGTTCTTC.

V usage is TRBV14 and J usage is TRBJ1-5; 8 bases line up with TRBD1. J lost 2 bases, V lost 4 bases, and 7 bases had no gene match. Germline loops: CDR1 SGHDN, CDR2 FVKESK. This CDR3 has 16 residues. CDR3 nucleotide sequence: TGTGCCAGCAGCCCGGACAGGGAAGGTCGCAATCAGCCCCAGCATTTT. It is translated as CASSPDREGRNQPQHF. Using reference TRBV14 and TRBJ1-5 for the parts outside the CDR3, the full variable domain is EAGVTQFPSHSVIEKGQTVTLRCDPISGHDNLYWYRRVMGKEIKFLLHFVKESKQDESGMPNNRFLAERTGGTYSTLKVQPAELEDSGVYFCASSPDREGRNQPQHFGDGTRLSIL.

The chain recombines TRBV6-6 with TRBJ2-7, with 13 nucleotides matching TRBD2. The germline V gene has CDR1 MNHNY and CDR2 SVGAGI (reference sequence). V gave up 5 bases and J gave up 4 bases; unmatched junction bases: 8. The CDR3 runs 16 residues. CDR3 residues: CASSTSRTSGGYEQYF. The CDR3 DNA reads TGTGCCAGCAGTACCTCTAGGACTAGCGGGGGTTACGAGCAGTACTTC.

A few counts support this clone. The chain has TRBV6-6 and TRBJ1-1; a weak D match, TRBD1 (5 bases). Germline V gene lookup returns CDR1 MNHNY and CDR2 SVGAGI (reference sequence). This CDR3 spans 13 amino acids. V lost 5 bases and J 3 bases, leaving 10 bases between the germline ends. CDR3 sequence: CASSARQYTEAFF. The CDR3 DNA sequence: TGTGCCAGCAGTGCTAGACAGTACACTGAAGCTTTCTTT.

The chain uses TRBV6-5 and TRBJ1-4; no definite D call. In germline, CDR1 is MNHEY, CDR2 SVGAGI. Trimming took off 8 bases at V and 7 bases at J, with 8 bases between the two ends. This CDR3 has 11 amino acids. The CDR3 nucleotides read TGTGCCAGCGGCGGCGCTGAAAAACTGTTTTTT. As protein: CASGGAEKLFF.

This chain connects TRBV28 to TRBJ1-2, with 10 bases aligning to TRBD1. With V trimmed by 5 bases and J by 2 bases, 5 bases remained unmatched. The V gene's germline CDR1 is MDHEN and CDR2 SYDVKM. CDR3 size: 15 residues. The CDR3 protein is CASSIGTGVNYGYTF. The CDR3 DNA reads as TGTGCCAGCAGTATCGGGACAGGGGTAAACTATGGCTACACCTTC.

This chain connects TRBV7-3 to TRBJ2-1; D gene unclear. Germline CDR1 reads SGHTA; CDR2 reads FQGTGA. The ends were cut back, 4 bases at V and 8 bases at J, with 12 bases in the middle. This CDR3 contains 13 residues. The CDR3 sequence is CASSSPQSDEQFF. CDR3 DNA sequence: TGTGCCAGCAGCTCCCCCCAGAGCGATGAGCAGTTCTTC. Full variable domain (rest looked up from reference TRBV7-3 and TRBJ2-1): GAGVSQTPSNKVTEKGKYVELRCDPISGHTALYWYRQSLGQGPEFLIYFQGTGAADDSGLPNDRFFAVRPEGSVSTLKIQRTERGDSAVYLCASSSPQSDEQFFGPGTRLTVL.

This CDR3 reads CASSLNGQGFDSGANVLTF. CDR3 DNA sequence: TGTGCCAGCAGTTTAAATGGACAGGGATTCGACTCTGGGGCCAACGTCCTGACTTTC. This sequence joins TRBV27 and TRBJ2-6; TRBD1 matches at 8 bases. The CDR3 has 19 amino acids. CDR1 MNHEY and CDR2 SMNVEV come from the germline V gene (reference sequence). V lost 2 bases and J lost 0; bases outside the gene matches: 9.

This chain uses TRBV2 with TRBJ2-5, with 7 positions matching TRBD2. The V gene end was trimmed by 7 bases and the J gene end by 3 bases; junction bases not matched to a gene: 11. CDR1 is SNHLY and CDR2 is FYNNEI in the germline V gene. The CDR3 loop spans 15 amino acids. This chain's CDR3 is CASTSELAYEETQYF. The CDR3 nucleotides are TGTGCCAGCACCTCGGAACTAGCGTATGAAGAGACCCAGTACTTC.

The CDR3 is CASSLATSAPYEQYF. CDR3 nucleotide sequence: TGTGCCAGCAGCTTAGCAACTAGCGCTCCCTACGAGCAGTACTTC. The rearrangement joins TRBV7-4 to TRBJ2-7; 7 bases match TRBD2. Per germline, CDR1 SGHVT and CDR2 SQSDAQ. J was trimmed by 2 bases and V by 0 bases; bases with no gene match: 4. This CDR3 comprises 15 residues.

The chain combines TRBV4-2 with TRBJ2-7, with D tentatively TRBD1 (5 bases). The V gene's germline CDR1 is LGHNA and CDR2 YNFKEQ. The CDR3 has 13 residues. Trimming cost V 0 bases and J 6 bases, with 9 bases left between them. CDR3 coding DNA: TGTGCCAGCAGCCAAGAGACAGCCCGCGAGCAGTACTTC. This sequence encodes CASSQETAREQYF.

The J gene is TRBJ1-2, the V gene TRBV5-1; D unresolved. Germline CDR1 SGHRS, CDR2 YFSETQ. With 2 bases removed from V and 4 bases from J, the gap between germline ends came to 12 bases. The CDR3 spans 14 residues. The CDR3 is CASSFTTDSYGYTF. The CDR3 bases are TGCGCCAGCAGCTTTACGACGGACTCCTATGGCTACACCTTC.

The chain links TRBV5-4 to TRBJ2-1, with D perhaps matching TRBD2 (6 bases). Trimming left V 1 base short and J 5 bases short, with 10 bases between. The CDR3 runs to 14 residues. The germline gives CDR1 SGHNT, CDR2 YYREEE (reference sequence). The CDR3 coding sequence is TGTGCCAGCAGCTTGTGGGGGGTGGACAATGAGCAGTTCTTC. Translated: CASSLWGVDNEQFF.

V is TRBV19 and J is TRBJ1-1; D remains ambiguous. Germline V gene lookup returns CDR1 LNHDA and CDR2 SQIVND (reference sequence). This CDR3 region has 13 residues. The ends were cut back, 7 bases at V and 4 bases at J, with 13 bases in the middle. The CDR3 nucleotides read TGTGCCAGTACCCCGGTGGTGGTCACTGAAGCTTTCTTT. Residues: CASTPVVVTEAFF.

This clone was recorded a few times. The genes are TRBV19 and TRBJ2-2; 10 bases fit TRBD1. The ends lost 6 bases at V and 5 bases at J; junction bases unmatched: 3. Looked up from germline, CDR1 is LNHDA and CDR2 is SQIVND (reference sequence). The CDR3 loop spans 14 amino acids. CDR3 amino acids: CASSRGQGTGELFF. The CDR3 nucleotides are TGTGCCAGTAGCAGGGGACAGGGGACCGGGGAGCTGTTTTTT.